The clone carrying this TCR beta chain has only a few counts. The antigen is undetermined. Time point given: week 23, last vaccination. Each vaccine dose was 300 ug of mutant IDH1 20-mer peptide, with topical imiquimod. Donor diagnoses consisted of new WHO grade 3 or 4 IDH1-mutant, ATRX-lost astrocytomas. The record originates from a study of a mutant IDH1 vaccine in newly diagnosed glioma. Study summary: Investigators started vaccination 4-6 weeks after radiotherapy alone, or with temozolomide cycles.

TCRdb's copy holds only in-frame clones and misses some; the assay was immunoSEQ multiplex PCR. The sample contains under 45,000 clones, less than 95% of which appear only once. The receptor was derived from a man in his forties or fifties with glioma. The material was PBMCs, obtained from a glioma patient whose treatment included an IDH1 peptide vaccine.

The CDR3 sequence is CASRDATEAFF. The CDR3 DNA follows: TGTGCCAGCAGGGATGCCACTGAAGCTTTCTTT. This chain links TRBV2 with TRBJ1-1, with unresolved D. V was pared by 6 bases and J by 4 bases, with 6 bases between. CDR3 length: 11 residues. Germline CDR1 is SNHLY and CDR2 is FYNNEI.